The source of this TCR beta chain is a study of control samples from healthy donors and cancer patients. Profiling relied on immunoSEQ multiplex PCR, and the TCRdb table lists in-frame clones only, not all of them. The sample yields about 160,000 clones, roughly 94% seen once. With V trimmed by 2 bases and J by 2 bases, 1 base remained unmatched. CDR3 length equals 15 residues. CDR1 SGHTA and CDR2 FQGNSA come from the germline V gene. Sequencing used blood. The sequence derives from a woman between 40 and 50 years old in good health. V and J are TRBV7-2 and TRBJ2-7, with TRBD2 matching over 12 bases. CDR3 nucleotides: TGTGCCAGCAGCTTACTAGCGGGGGGGCCCTACGAGCAGTACTTC. Translation: CASSLLAGGPYEQYF.